A single T cell receptor (beta chain) is shown here with its context. What it recognizes is unknown. This sample was included in a study of cytomegalovirus exposure and HLA in healthy donors. Study-wide results and limits: TCR beta chain V- and J-gene trimming was linked, in a later analysis, to a missense variant in DCLRE1C. What a later analysis showed was that several of the most significant clusters appeared linked to common viral pathogens.

PCR was performed using 60 Vbeta and 13 Jbeta primers. In the source study's methods: A later analysis counted approximately 80 million unique TCR beta chains, 10 million to 12 million shared. Produced via immunoSEQ multiplex PCR; TCRdb's table is partial and in-frame only. V and J calls and clone size follow that table, whereas D and trimming were derived from the DNA. The sample has 130,000 to 150,000 clones; roughly four fifths are singletons. The CDR3 covers 14 residues. In germline, CDR1 is SEHNR, CDR2 FQNEAQ (reference sequence). J was trimmed by 8 bases and V by 3 bases; bases with no gene match: 9.

V gene TRBV7-9 combines with J gene TRBJ1-1; 7 nucleotides match TRBD1. The receptor was derived from a male donor in good health and CMV-seronegative. Sequencing was carried out using PBMCs. The CDR3 DNA sequence: TGTGCCAGCAGCTTGGCAGGGGGTCTGCCCGAAGCTTTCTTT. It yields the protein CASSLAGGLPEAFF.